Below are 8 T cell receptor beta chains sequenced from a single sample in a study of neoadjuvant anti-PD-1 for oral cavity cancer. Some clones are missing from TCRdb's copy, which holds only in-frame ones; the method was immunoSEQ multiplex PCR. The sample holds 14,000 or so clones, about 71% seen once. Documented time point: after neoadjuvant nivolumab, at surgical resection. This material consisted of PBMCs, taken after nivolumab (anti-PD-1) treatment. The receptor set was obtained from a person aged 40 to 85 with oral cavity squamous cell carcinoma.

The rearrangement uses TRBV28 and TRBJ2-1; 10 bases are shared with TRBD1. Germline V lookup: CDR1 MDHEN, CDR2 SYDVKM. The length of the CDR3 is 15 residues. Trimming cost V 3 bases and J 3 bases; bases outside gene matches: 2. The CDR3 coding sequence is TGTGCCAGCAGTTTCTGGACAGGGGGCTACAATGAGCAGTTCTTC. Its translation: CASSFWTGGYNEQFF.

Only one count was recorded for this clone. V gene TRBV10-3 combines with J gene TRBJ2-7; 8 positions agree with TRBD2. Trimming cost V 2 bases and J 5 bases; bases outside gene matches: 29. There are 22 residues in the CDR3. Per the germline V gene, CDR1 is ENHRY and CDR2 is SYGVKD. CDR3 sequence: CAISERGASGSGLAYPPDEQYF. CDR3 coding DNA: TGTGCCATCAGTGAGAGGGGAGCCTCAGGGAGTGGACTAGCCTACCCGCCGGACGAGCAGTACTTC.

V usage is TRBV6-5 and J usage is TRBJ2-1; 12 bases align to TRBD2. The CDR3 has 15 amino acids. The trim removed 7 bases at V and 4 bases at J, leaving 5 bases unmatched. CDR1 is MNHEY and CDR2 is SVGAGI in the germline V gene. CDR3 residues: CASTRGLAGYNEQFF. CDR3 in DNA: TGTGCCAGCACCCGAGGACTAGCGGGGTACAATGAGCAGTTCTTC.

This chain connects TRBV28 to TRBJ1-5; possibly TRBD1 for D (5 bases). Trimming took 4 bases from V and 3 from J, leaving 22 bases between them. Germline CDR1 is MDHEN and CDR2 is SYDVKM. CDR3 size: 18 residues. The CDR3: CASSSRRVGREVNQPQHF. CDR3 DNA sequence: TGTGCCAGCAGTTCCCGCCGGGTGGGCAGGGAAGTCAATCAGCCCCAGCATTTT.

This chain uses TRBV7-8 with TRBJ1-1; D is possibly TRBD1 (5 bases). Looked up from germline, CDR1 is SGHVS and CDR2 is FQNEAQ. V lost 5 bases, J lost 6 bases, and 22 bases lay in between. The CDR3 is 16 amino acids. The CDR3 coding sequence is TGTGCCAGCAGCCTAGAAGGTGGCACCCCCAGGGCTGAAGCTTTCTTT. Protein: CASSLEGGTPRAEAFF.

DNA of the CDR3: TGTGCCAGCAGCCCGTCCTTGGGTGAGCAGTACTTC. Translation gives CASSPSLGEQYF. The rearrangement links TRBV7-9 to TRBJ2-7; D is undetermined. The germline V gene encodes CDR1 SEHNR and CDR2 FQNEAQ (reference sequence). This CDR3 spans 12 amino acids. V lost 5 bases and J lost 7, with 12 bases in between.

CDR3 region: CASSERDRGDTQYF. CDR3 nucleotide sequence: TGTGCCAGCAGTGAAAGAGACAGGGGAGATACGCAGTATTTT. The V and J genes are TRBV6-4 and TRBJ2-3, with 8 bases fitting TRBD1. The germline CDR1 and CDR2 sequences are MRHNA and SNTAGT. The CDR3 runs to 14 residues. V shed 3 bases, J shed 5 bases, and the junction held 4 bases outside the gene matches.

This clone occurred once. The chain carries TRBV7-3 and TRBJ2-3, with 10 positions matching TRBD2. With 2 bases clipped from V and 3 bases from J, the junction kept 5 bases outside the gene matches. CDR3 length: 16 residues. Germline lookup yields CDR1 SGHTA and CDR2 FQGTGA. The DNA for the CDR3 is TGTGCCAGCAGCTTAGGAGTAGCGGGAGGAACAGATACGCAGTATTTT. Translating it yields CASSLGVAGGTDTQYF. Supplemented by reference TRBV7-3 and TRBJ2-3, the full variable domain reads GAGVSQTPSNKVTEKGKYVELRCDPISGHTALYWYRQSLGQGPEFLIYFQGTGAADDSGLPNDRFFAVRPEGSVSTLKIQRTERGDSAVYLCASSLGVAGGTDTQYFGPGTRLTVL.